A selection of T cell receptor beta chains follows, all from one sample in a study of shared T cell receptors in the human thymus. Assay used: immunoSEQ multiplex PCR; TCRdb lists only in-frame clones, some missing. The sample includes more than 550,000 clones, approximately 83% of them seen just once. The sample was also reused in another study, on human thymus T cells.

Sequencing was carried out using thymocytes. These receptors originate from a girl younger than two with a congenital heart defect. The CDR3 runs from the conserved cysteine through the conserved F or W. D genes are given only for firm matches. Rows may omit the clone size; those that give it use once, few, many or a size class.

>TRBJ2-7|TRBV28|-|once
CASSWTQRCYHYEQYF
TGTGCCAGCAGTTGGACCCAGCGGTGCTATCACTACGAGCAGTACTTC
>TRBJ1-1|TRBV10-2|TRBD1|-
CASKYWAGGEVDTEAFF
TGCGCCAGCAAGTATTGGGCAGGGGGCGAAGTGGACACTGAAGCTTTCTTT
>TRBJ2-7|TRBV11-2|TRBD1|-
CASSHRDRGREQYF
TGTGCCAGCAGCCACCGGGACAGGGGTCGCGAGCAGTACTTC
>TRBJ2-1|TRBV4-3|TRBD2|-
CASSQAPLQRGGYEQFF
TGCGCCAGCAGCCAAGCCCCACTCCAGCGGGGGGGCTATGAGCAGTTCTTC
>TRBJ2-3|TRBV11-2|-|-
CASSSTLGLPKSTDTQYF
TGTGCCAGCAGCTCCACCTTGGGCCTACCAAAAAGCACAGATACGCAGTATTTT
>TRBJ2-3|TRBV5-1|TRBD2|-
CASSLRGLAGAFGDTQYF
TGCGCCAGCAGCCTAAGGGGCCTAGCGGGGGCTTTCGGAGATACGCAGTATTTT
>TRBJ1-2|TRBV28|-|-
CASSLFGRDYGYTF
TGTGCCAGCAGTTTATTCGGCCGGGACTATGGCTACACCTTC
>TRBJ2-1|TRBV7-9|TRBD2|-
CASGDRSGGRKYNEQFF
TGTGCCAGCGGAGACCGAAGCGGGGGCAGGAAATACAATGAGCAGTTCTTC
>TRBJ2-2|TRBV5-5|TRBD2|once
CASSSVGLAGGSNTGELFF
TGTGCCAGCAGTTCCGTGGGACTAGCGGGGGGCTCGAACACCGGGGAGCTGTTTTTT
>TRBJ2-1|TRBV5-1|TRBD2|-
CASSSVTGTSGANEQFF
TGCGCCAGCAGCTCGGTAACCGGGACTAGCGGGGCGAATGAGCAGTTCTTC
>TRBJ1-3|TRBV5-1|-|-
CASSSDTSGNTIYF
TGCGCCAGCAGTTCCGACACCTCTGGAAACACCATATATTTT
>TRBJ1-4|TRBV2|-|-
CASAAGAREKLFF
TGTGCCAGCGCCGCGGGGGCGCGCGAAAAACTGTTTTTT
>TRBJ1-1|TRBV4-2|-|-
CASSHGRRWVFDSEAFF
TGTGCCAGCAGCCACGGCCGGCGGTGGGTTTTTGATTCTGAAGCTTTCTTT
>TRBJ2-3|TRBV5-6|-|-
CASSLRGIDRRTGADTQYF
TGTGCCAGCAGCTTGAGGGGGATAGACAGGAGAACGGGCGCCGATACGCAGTATTTT
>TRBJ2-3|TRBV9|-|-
CASSVGGRGKSADTQYF
TGTGCCAGCAGCGTTGGGGGCAGGGGAAAATCGGCAGATACGCAGTATTTT
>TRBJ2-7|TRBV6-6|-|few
CASSYGPSRIHGQYF
TGTGCCAGCAGTTACGGGCCTTCTCGAATCCACGGGCAGTACTTC
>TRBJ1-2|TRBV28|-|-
CASSLFGRSYGYTF
TGTGCCAGCAGTTTATTTGGGAGGAGCTATGGCTACACCTTC
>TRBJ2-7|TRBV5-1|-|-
CASSLVREPHHYEQYF
TGCGCCAGCAGCTTGGTCAGGGAACCCCACCATTACGAGCAGTACTTC
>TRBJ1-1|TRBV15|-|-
CATSRDADSVNTEAFF
TGTGCCACCAGCAGAGACGCAGACTCGGTGAACACTGAAGCTTTCTTT
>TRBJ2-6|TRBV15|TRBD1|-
CATSTWDSHSGANVLTF
TGTGCCACCAGCACCTGGGACAGTCACTCTGGGGCCAACGTCCTGACTTTC
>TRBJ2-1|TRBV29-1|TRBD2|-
CSVLPGLGSNEQFF
TGCAGCGTTCTACCGGGACTAGGATCCAATGAGCAGTTCTTC
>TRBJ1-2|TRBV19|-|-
CASRKTKGLFNYGYTF
TGTGCCAGTAGGAAGACCAAAGGACTTTTTAACTATGGCTACACCTTC
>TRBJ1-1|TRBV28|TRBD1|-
CASSLGPRDREERDTEAFF
TGTGCCAGCAGTTTAGGCCCCCGGGACAGGGAGGAGAGGGACACTGAAGCTTTCTTT